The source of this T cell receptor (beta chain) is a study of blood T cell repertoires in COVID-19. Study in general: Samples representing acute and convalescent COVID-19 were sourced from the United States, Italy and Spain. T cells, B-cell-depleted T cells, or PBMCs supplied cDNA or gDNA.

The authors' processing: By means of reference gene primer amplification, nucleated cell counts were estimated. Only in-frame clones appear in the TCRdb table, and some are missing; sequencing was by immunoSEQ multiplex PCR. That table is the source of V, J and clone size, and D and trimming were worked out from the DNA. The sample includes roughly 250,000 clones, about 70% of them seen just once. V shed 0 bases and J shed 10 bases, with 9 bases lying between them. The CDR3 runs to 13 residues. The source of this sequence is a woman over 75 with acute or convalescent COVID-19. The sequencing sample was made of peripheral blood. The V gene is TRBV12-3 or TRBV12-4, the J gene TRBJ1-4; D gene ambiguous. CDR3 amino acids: CASSLAISGKLFF. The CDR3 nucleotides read TGTGCCAGCAGTTTAGCGATCAGCGGAAAACTGTTTTTT.